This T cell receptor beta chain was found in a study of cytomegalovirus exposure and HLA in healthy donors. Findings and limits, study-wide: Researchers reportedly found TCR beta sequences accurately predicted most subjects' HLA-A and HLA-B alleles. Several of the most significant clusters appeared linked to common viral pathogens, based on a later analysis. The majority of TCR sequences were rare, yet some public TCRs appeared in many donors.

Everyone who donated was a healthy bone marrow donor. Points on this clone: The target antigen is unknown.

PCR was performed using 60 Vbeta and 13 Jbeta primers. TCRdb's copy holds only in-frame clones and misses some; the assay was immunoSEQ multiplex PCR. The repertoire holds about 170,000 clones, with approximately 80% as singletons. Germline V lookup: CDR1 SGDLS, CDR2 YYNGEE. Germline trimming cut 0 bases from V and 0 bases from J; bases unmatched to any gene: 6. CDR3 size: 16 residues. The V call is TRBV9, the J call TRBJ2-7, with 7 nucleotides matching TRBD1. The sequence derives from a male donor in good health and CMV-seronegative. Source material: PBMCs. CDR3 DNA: TGTGCCAGCAGCGTAGGAGGACAGGCGATCTCCTACGAGCAGTACTTC. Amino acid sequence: CASSVGGQAISYEQYF. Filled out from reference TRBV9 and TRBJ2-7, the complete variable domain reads DSGVTQTPKHLITATGQRVTLRCSPRSGDLSVYWYQQSLDQGLQFLIQYYNGEERAKGNILERFSAQQFPDLHSELNLSSLELGDSALYFCASSVGGQAISYEQYFGPGTRLTVT.